The source of this TCR beta chain is a study of response to subunit inactivated influenza vaccine. Germline CDR1 reads KGHSH; CDR2 reads LQKENI. The V and J ends lost 0 bases and 11 bases respectively, with 16 bases between them. This CDR3 is built from 15 residues. MiXCR was run by TCRdb on the RT-PCR reads, yielding one entry per CDR3 protein. Seen here are about 570,000 distinct CDR3 sequences, around 10% observed once, and the top ten hold about 11%. These data are also associated with another study on T cells expressing NK-cell markers. That investigation notes: The TCR beta cDNA came from 5'RACE template switching with UMIs.

The source of this sequence is a man aged 45 to 65 who received an inactivated influenza vaccine. Sequences were derived from PBMCs from blood, sampled on the day of vaccination. The chain uses TRBV18 and TRBJ1-4, with D perhaps TRBD1 (5 bases). DNA for the CDR3: TGTGCCAGCTCACCACCGGGGGGAAACAAAGATAAACTGTTTTTT. This sequence encodes CASSPPGGNKDKLFF.